A selection of T cell receptor beta chains follows, all from one sample in a study of tumor-infiltrating lymphocytes in primary liver carcinoma. MiXCR, applied by TCRdb to the multiplex PCR reads, yields one record per CDR3 protein. The profile shows about 75,000 distinct CDR3 sequences, roughly 72% of them singletons. The specimen sequenced was tumor-adjacent normal liver tissue. Receptors originate from a man in his forties with primary liver carcinoma and hepatitis B virus infection. Both conserved end residues are part of each CDR3. D genes are given only for firm matches. Expanded clones get a size class; other rows say once, few or many, or leave the size out.

length	J	size	V	D	DNA	CDR3
14	TRBJ1-2	.	TRBV4-2	.	TGTGCCAGCGGCCAACACAGGGAACGCTATGGCTACACCTTC	CASGQHRERYGYTF
11	TRBJ2-3	.	TRBV10-3	.	TGTGCCATCAGTGATCAAGATACGCAGTGTTTT	CAISDQDTQCF
17	TRBJ2-3	.	TRBV11-2	.	TGTGCCAACAACTCCTTGCCCCTGAGCAGGAGCACAGATACGCAGTATTTT	CANNSLPLSRSTDTQYF
15	TRBJ2-7	.	TRBV11-1	.	TGTGTCAGCAGCTTAGGCAGGACAGCCTTCAACGAGCAATACTTC	CVSSLGRTAFNEQYF
13	TRBJ1-2	.	TRBV2	TRBD1	TGTGCCAGCAGGAGGACAGGGTCCTATGGCTACACCTTC	CASRRTGSYGYTF
17	TRBJ2-5	.	TRBV12-3/TRBV12-4	TRBD2	TGTGCGAGCAGTTTAAGGCTAGCGGGAGCCCCGGGAGAGACCCAGTACTTC	CASSLRLAGAPGETQYF
13	TRBJ2-2	.	TRBV11-1	.	TGTGACAACAGCTTAGCACGTTTCGGGGAGCTGTTTTTT	CDNSLARFGELFF
13	TRBJ2-5	.	TRBV11-2	TRBD2	TGTGCCAGCGGGGCGGGGGACCAAGAGACCCATTACTTC	CASGAGDQETHYF
12	TRBJ1-1	many	TRBV24-1	.	TGTGCCACCGGGGGTTCGGACACTGAAGCTTTCTTT	CATGGSDTEAFF
15	TRBJ1-4	.	TRBV4-3	.	TGCGCCAGCAGCCAAGACACACGGGGTTATGAAAAACTGTTTTTT	CASSQDTRGYEKLFF
16	TRBJ2-3	many	TRBV29-1	.	TGCAGCGTTGAAGTTTCACTAGTGGGGGTTCTCGATACGCAGTATTTT	CSVEVSLVGVLDTQYF
17	TRBJ2-3	few	TRBV11-3	.	TGTGCCAGCAGCTTATCGTTTCGGCCGCTACGGACAGATACGCAGTATTTT	CASSLSFRPLRTDTQYF
14	TRBJ1-1	.	TRBV5-4	.	TGTGCCAGCAGCCTGCATTGGGGGGGAAATGAAGCTTTCTTT	CASSLHWGGNEAFF
16	TRBJ2-1	medium-sized	TRBV11-2	.	TGTGCCAGCAGCCCGTCGAGGGCTAGCGCATACAATGAGCAGTTCTTC	CASSPSRASAYNEQFF
18	TRBJ2-2	.	TRBV10-2	TRBD2	TGCGCCAGCAGTGAGGCTAAGGGACTAGCGGGGGACACCGTGGGGCTGTTTTTT	CASSEAKGLAGDTVGLFF
13	TRBJ2-7	.	TRBV10-3	.	TGTGCCATCAGTGATCAACGGACCTACGAGCAGTACTTC	CAISDQRTYEQYF
15	TRBJ2-3	.	TRBV5-1	TRBD1	TGCACCAGCAGCAGGACAGGGGCCATCACAGATACGCAGTATTTT	CTSSRTGAITDTQYF
15	TRBJ2-1	.	TRBV6-1	TRBD1	TGTGTCAGCAGCATCGGGACAGGGGCTCGCAATGAGCAATTCTTC	CVSSIGTGARNEQFF
15	TRBJ2-1	.	TRBV6-1	TRBD2	TGTGCCAGCAGTAACACTGGGACTAGCGGCGATGAGCAGTTCTTC	CASSNTGTSGDEQFF
14	TRBJ2-3	.	TRBV6-5	.	TGTGCCAGCAGTTACTATGGTTCTGAATATACGAAGTATTTT	CASSYYGSEYTKYF
13	TRBJ1-5	.	TRBV7-9	.	TGTGCCAGCAGCGAGAATCCGGGTCAGCCCCAGTATTTC	CASSENPGQPQYF
14	TRBJ2-4	few	TRBV2	TRBD1	TGTGCCAGCAGTGAAGGACAGGGGAATAACATTCAGTACTTC	CASSEGQGNNIQYF
15	TRBJ2-7	.	TRBV11-2	.	TGTACCAGCAGCTTTGTGGCAGGGGACCAGTACGACCAGTACTTC	CTSSFVAGDQYDQYF
15	TRBJ1-1	many	TRBV28	TRBD1	TGTGCCAGCAGTCCCCGCAGGGGGGGGGACACTGAAGCTTTCTTT	CASSPRRGGDTEAFF
11	TRBJ2-2	many	TRBV7-9	.	TGTGCCAGCGAGGGGACCGGGGAGCTGTTTTTT	CASEGTGELFF
15	TRBJ2-1	.	TRBV5-1	.	TGCGTCAGCTGTCACGGACTATTGTCCTACAATGAGCAGTTCTTC	CVSCHGLLSYNEQFF
18	TRBJ2-7	many	TRBV5-1	.	TGCGCCAGCAGCTTGGTTGGCGGTGGCGCGGGACAGTCCTACGAGCAGTACTTC	CASSLVGGGAGQSYEQYF
15	TRBJ2-1	.	TRBV10-3	.	TGCGCCATCAGTGAGTTAGCGCGAAGTGGCAATGAGCAGTTCTTC	CAISELARSGNEQFF
15	TRBJ2-6	.	TRBV11-2	TRBD1	TGTACCAGCAGCTTGGACAGGGCTGGGGCCAATGTCCTGACTTTC	CTSSLDRAGANVLTF
15	TRBJ2-3	.	TRBV5-4	.	TGTGCCAGCAGTTCGGTAGTCGACGGAGGAGATACGCAGTATTTT	CASSSVVDGGDTQYF
15	TRBJ1-2	many	TRBV4-3	.	TGCGCCAGCAGCCAAGGAACCAGGGTGGACTATGGCTACACCTTC	CASSQGTRVDYGYTF
14	TRBJ1-6	.	TRBV6-5	TRBD1	TGCGACAGCAGGGTGACAGGGACGAATTCACCCCTCCACTTT	CDSRVTGTNSPLHF
19	TRBJ2-3	few	TRBV4-3	TRBD2	TGCGCCACCAGCCAAGATCGGGCTAGCGGGAGGCCTCTCGTAGATACGCAGTATTTT	CATSQDRASGRPLVDTQYF
17	TRBJ2-1	.	TRBV6-1	TRBD2	TGTGCCAGCAGCGAAGCGAATCTAGCGGGAGGGTGGAATAAGCAGTTCTTC	CASSEANLAGGWNKQFF
16	TRBJ2-1	.	TRBV11-2	TRBD2	TGTGCCAGCAACTTAGGGCTCCTAGCGGGAACGAATGATCAGTTCTTC	CASNLGLLAGTNDQFF
19	TRBJ2-1	.	TRBV11-3	.	TGTGCCAGCACCTTAGTGCGGCAGGATAGTCGGGGGTCCTACAATGAGCAGTTCTTC	CASTLVRQDSRGSYNEQFF
14	TRBJ2-7	.	TRBV6-1	.	TGTGCCAGCAGTAAAGCGGCAGACGGCTACGAGCAGTGCTTC	CASSKAADGYEQCF
14	TRBJ2-1	.	TRBV11-2	.	TGTGCCAGCGGCGATGGCGTCTGCTACGATGAGCAGTTCTTC	CASGDGVCYDEQFF
15	TRBJ2-2	.	TRBV7-9	.	TGTGCCAGCAGCCCCCCAGGGGGGAACACCGGGGAGCTGGTTTTC	CASSPPGGNTGELVF
13	TRBJ1-2	few	TRBV9	.	TGTGCCAGCAGCGTTGCGCTTAACTATGGCTACACCTTC	CASSVALNYGYTF
14	TRBJ2-6	once	TRBV6-5	.	TGTGGCAGCAGTTCCGTCGCGGGGGCCAACGTCCTAACTTTC	CGSSSVAGANVLTF
19	TRBJ2-2	.	TRBV29-1	.	TGCAGAGATACGGGACACCCTGGTCGTGCCGCTCTTAGGACCGGGGAGCTGTTTTTT	CRDTGHPGRAALRTGELFF
13	TRBJ2-7	many	TRBV6-6	TRBD1	TGTGCCAGCAGTTATTCGGACAGGGTCGAGCAGTACTTC	CASSYSDRVEQYF
15	TRBJ2-7	few	TRBV28	.	TGTACCAGCAGCCCATTATTCCTCGAAGGTTACGAGCAGTACTTC	CTSSPLFLEGYEQYF
15	TRBJ2-3	once	TRBV28	.	TGTGCCAACAGTAGGGTCGAATTTAGCACAGATACGCTGTATTTT	CANSRVEFSTDTLYF
16	TRBJ2-1	.	TRBV24-1	.	TGTGTCACCAGTGTAAAGCTAGCGCGTTCTTACAATGGGCAGTTCTTC	CVTSVKLARSYNGQFF
14	TRBJ2-1	.	TRBV29-1	.	TGCAACGTTGAAGGCGGACCCGTGGGAAATGAGCAGTTCTTC	CNVEGGPVGNEQFF
15	TRBJ2-1	few	TRBV11-1	TRBD2	TGTGCCAGCAGCTCGACCGTGCGGGGGGACAATGAGCAGTTCTTC	CASSSTVRGDNEQFF
15	TRBJ2-1	.	TRBV6-2/TRBV6-3	TRBD2	TGTGCCAGCAGTGGGGGACTAGCGGGAGGAGTGGAGCAGTTCTTC	CASSGGLAGGVEQFF
15	TRBJ2-3	.	TRBV10-3	TRBD1	TGTGCCATTAGGGGGACAGAATTCGGCACAGATGCGCAGTATTTT	CAIRGTEFGTDAQYF
12	TRBJ2-7	many	TRBV25-1	.	TGTGCCAGCAGCGCTGGGGTCTACGAGCAGTACTTC	CASSAGVYEQYF
18	TRBJ2-6	.	TRBV29-1	.	TGCAGCGTTGATACAACCGGGACGGGGGCAGCTGGGGTCAACGTCCTGACTTTC	CSVDTTGTGAAGVNVLTF